The 31 T cell receptor beta chains listed next were all sequenced from one sample in a study of cytomegalovirus exposure and HLA in healthy donors. PCR employed 60 Vbeta and 13 Jbeta primers. Libraries were prepared by immunoSEQ multiplex PCR; TCRdb keeps only in-frame clonotypes and omits some of them. The sample records roughly 180,000 clones, about 9% being singletons. The material sequenced was PBMCs. The receptors were sampled from a woman aged 30 to 39 in good health and CMV-seropositive.

This clone has a handful of counts. The chain is built from TRBV7-9 and TRBJ2-1; 12 nucleotides line up with TRBD2. From germline, CDR1 is SEHNR and CDR2 FQNEAQ (reference sequence). V lost 0 bases and J lost 4; bases outside the gene matches: 7. CDR3 length: 18 amino acids. The CDR3 reads CASSLATSGSALYNEQFF. CDR3 bases: TGTGCCAGCAGCTTAGCGACTAGCGGGAGTGCGCTATACAATGAGCAGTTCTTC.

The J gene is TRBJ2-1, the V gene TRBV10-3, with TRBD1 identical over 9 bases. Unmatched junction bases numbered 3, after V lost 10 bases and J lost 2 bases. The CDR3 length is 13 residues. Looked up from germline, CDR1 is ENHRY and CDR2 is SYGVKD. CDR3 sequence: CATGTGPYNEQFF. Here the CDR3 DNA reads TGTGCCACTGGGACAGGGCCCTACAATGAGCAGTTCTTC.

CDR3 bases: TGTGCCAGCAGTTTATCGCTACAGGGGAGTGAGCAGTTCTTC. It yields the protein CASSLSLQGSEQFF. The chain combines TRBV27 with TRBJ2-1, with 7 nucleotides matching TRBD1. Germline V CDR1 and CDR2: MNHEY, SMNVEV (reference sequence). The V segment lost 0 bases and the J segment 9 bases; nucleotides outside the gene matches: 5. This CDR3 has 14 residues.

The V gene is TRBV7-2, the J gene TRBJ2-7; D is possibly TRBD2 (6 bases). This CDR3 spans 14 amino acids. Germline CDR1 is SGHTA and CDR2 is FQGNSA. V was cut by 3 bases and J by 2 bases, with 11 bases left in between. CDR3 coding DNA: TGTGCCAGCAGCTTCTCCGGGGGTCCCTACGAGCAGTACTTC. As protein: CASSFSGGPYEQYF. Based on the CDR3 plus reference TRBV7-2 and TRBJ2-7, the full variable domain is GAGVSQSPSNKVTEKGKDVELRCDPISGHTALYWYRQSLGQGLEFLIYFQGNSAPDKSGLPSDRFSAERTGGSVSTLTIQRTQQEDSAVYLCASSFSGGPYEQYFGPGTRLTVT.

The chain couples TRBV27 to TRBJ2-7, with 9 bases matching TRBD2. The CDR3 consists of 15 residues. Germline V gene sequence: CDR1 MNHEY, CDR2 SMNVEV (reference sequence). Trimming at V came to 3 bases and at J to 3 bases, leaving 6 bases not matched to a gene. The CDR3 DNA reads as TGTGCCAGCAGTTTTGGGACTAGCACGGTCTACGAGCAGTACTTC. This sequence encodes CASSFGTSTVYEQYF.

The rearrangement uses TRBV7-8 and TRBJ2-1, with TRBD2 identical over 8 bases. The CDR3 totals 16 residues. V shed 5 bases and J 0 bases; nucleotides not matched to a gene: 6. Germline V lookup: CDR1 SGHVS, CDR2 FQNEAQ. The CDR3 is CASSKTSVSSYNEQFF. The CDR3 DNA is TGTGCCAGCAGCAAGACTAGCGTGAGCTCCTACAATGAGCAGTTCTTC. The entire variable domain, with the rest obtained from reference TRBV7-8 and TRBJ2-1, is as follows: GAGVSQSPRYKVAKRGQDVALRCDPISGHVSLFWYQQALGQGPEFLTYFQNEAQLDKSGLPSDRFFAERPEGSVSTLKIQRTQQEDSAVYLCASSKTSVSSYNEQFFGPGTRLTVL.

This clone showed up just a few times. The chain employs TRBV5-1 and TRBJ2-1; no clear D gene. The CDR3 covers 14 residues. Per the germline V gene, CDR1 is SGHRS and CDR2 is YFSETQ. V was clipped by 0 bases and J by 4 bases, with 8 bases between them. The CDR3 loop is CASSLVGEYNEQFF. Here the CDR3 DNA reads TGCGCCAGCAGCTTGGTCGGAGAATACAATGAGCAGTTCTTC.

This clone was seen a few times. CDR3 in DNA: TGCACCAGCAGCCAAGATCCCGGAGGGAATGAGCAGTTCTTC. It yields the protein CTSSQDPGGNEQFF. The rearrangement uses TRBV1 and TRBJ2-1; the table calls TRBD2, which could not be checked here. TRBV1 is recorded as a pseudogene. The CDR3 sequence is 14 residues long.

The V gene is TRBV6-6, the J gene TRBJ2-7, with TRBD1 as a possible D gene (5 bases). Germline CDR1 is MNHNY and CDR2 is SVGAGI (reference sequence). V lost 4 bases and J lost 9, with 19 bases in between. CDR3 length: 14 amino acids. CDR3 sequence reads: CASSSRQGWIGQYF. CDR3 coding DNA: TGTGCCAGCAGTTCCCGCCAGGGCTGGATAGGGCAGTACTTC.

In DNA, the CDR3 is TGCGCCAGCAGCTTGGAGGGGTTGGGCACTGAAGCTTTCTTT. This codes for CASSLEGLGTEAFF. This rearrangement joins TRBV5-1 to TRBJ1-1, with a possible D match to TRBD1 (5 bases). From germline, CDR1 is SGHRS and CDR2 YFSETQ. The CDR3 has 14 amino acids. Deletions cut 0 bases from V and 4 bases from J, with 10 bases between.

The chain is built from TRBV10-3 and TRBJ2-1, with D possibly TRBD1 on 7 matching bases. V lost 6 bases, J lost 4 bases, and 10 bases lay in between. CDR3 size: 13 residues. Germline CDR1 and CDR2: ENHRY and SYGVKD. This CDR3 is CAISGGQYNEQFF. CDR3 in DNA: TGTGCCATCAGCGGGGGACAGTACAATGAGCAGTTCTTC.

Here the CDR3 DNA reads TGCAGCGTTGAACTAGGGGATTCCTACGAGCAGTACTTC. Translation: CSVELGDSYEQYF. V usage is TRBV29-1 and J usage is TRBJ2-7; possible D gene TRBD1, 5 bases. V was clipped by 2 bases and J by 1 base, with 9 bases between them. The CDR3 is made up of 13 amino acids. CDR1 SQVTM and CDR2 ANQGSEA come from the germline V gene.

This clone occurred a few times. This rearrangement joins TRBV6-5 to TRBJ2-5; 7 nucleotides agree with TRBD1. The CDR3 has 15 residues. Looked up from germline, CDR1 is MNHEY and CDR2 is SVGAGI. The J segment lost 1 base and the V segment lost 1 base, leaving 3 bases of the junction unmatched. DNA of the CDR3: TGTGCCAGCAGTTACTTCCGGACAGGCCAAGAGACCCAGTACTTC. Translation: CASSYFRTGQETQYF.

This chain connects TRBV7-9 to TRBJ2-1, with TRBD2 as a possible D gene (5 bases). The CDR3 contains 13 residues. Germline V gene lookup returns CDR1 SEHNR and CDR2 FQNEAQ (reference sequence). V gave up 2 bases and J gave up 15 bases, with 17 bases separating them. Here the CDR3 reads CASSLKDSLSVFF. DNA for the CDR3: TGTGCCAGCAGCTTAAAGGACTCACTCTCAGTGTTCTTC.

In regard to this clone: The same CDR3 also results from other DNA sequences found in this sample. V gene TRBV29-1 combines with J gene TRBJ2-1, with D possibly TRBD2 on 6 matching bases. The V end was cut by 3 bases, the J end by 0 bases, with 9 bases between. Germline loops: CDR1 SQVTM, CDR2 ANQGSEA. CDR3 size: 14 residues. The CDR3 region is CSVDSGSSYNEQFF. For the CDR3, the DNA is TGCAGCGTTGATTCCGGGAGCTCCTACAATGAGCAGTTCTTC.

This clone turned up a few times. The J gene is TRBJ2-7, the V gene TRBV6-1; D is ambiguous. Deletions cut 1 base from V and 0 bases from J, with 4 bases between. The CDR3 extends over 13 amino acids. Germline loops: CDR1 MNHNS, CDR2 SASEGT. The CDR3 is CASSEGSSYEQYF. CDR3 DNA: TGTGCCAGCAGTGAAGGGAGCTCCTACGAGCAGTACTTC.

This clone has more than one count but fewer than ten. The rearrangement uses TRBV4-1 and TRBJ1-3; tentatively, D is TRBD1 (6 bases). V was pared by 3 bases and J by 9 bases, with 15 bases between. The CDR3 extends over 14 amino acids. From germline, CDR1 is MGHRA and CDR2 YSYEKL. CDR3: CASSHLIGGGTIYF. The DNA of the CDR3 is TGCGCCAGCAGCCATTTAATAGGGGGTGGCACCATATATTTT.

This clone was counted a few times. The chain uses TRBV6-5 and TRBJ1-4; 7 bases line up with TRBD1. V lost 5 bases to trimming and J lost 4 bases; unmatched junction nucleotides: 4. Germline CDR1 MNHEY, CDR2 SVGAGI. The CDR3 spans 14 residues. CDR3 sequence (DNA): TGTGCCAGCAGTCCGGGACAGATTAATGAAAAACTGTTTTTT. As protein: CASSPGQINEKLFF.

This clone occurred a few times. V gene TRBV15 combines with J gene TRBJ2-1, with 9 bases fitting TRBD1. The CDR3 totals 14 residues. The V and J ends lost 3 bases and 4 bases, in that order; junction bases with no gene match: 1. Germline-derived CDR1 and CDR2 are LNHNV and YYDKDF (reference sequence). In DNA form, the CDR3 reads TGTGCCACCAGCAGTGACAGGGGGTACAATGAGCAGTTCTTC. Protein: CATSSDRGYNEQFF.

This clone was detected only a few times. The chain recombines TRBV6-5 with TRBJ1-1; the D gene is possibly TRBD1 (6 bases). Germline V lookup: CDR1 MNHEY, CDR2 SVGAGI. Trimming left V 7 bases short and J 4 bases short, with 16 bases between. This CDR3 has 14 residues. The CDR3 sequence: CASTPMAGATEAFF. In nucleotides, the CDR3 is TGTGCCAGCACTCCCATGGCAGGGGCCACTGAAGCTTTCTTT.

The chain joins TRBV5-6 to TRBJ2-7; TRBD1 aligns across 9 bases. CDR1 SGHDT and CDR2 YYEEEE come from the germline V gene. This CDR3 comprises 14 residues. Trimming at V came to 3 bases and at J to 6 bases, leaving 7 bases not matched to a gene. In DNA form, the CDR3 reads TGTGCCAGCAGCTGGGGGACAGGGAGCGGCGAGCAGTACTTC. This sequence encodes CASSWGTGSGEQYF. Full variable domain (rest looked up from reference TRBV5-6 and TRBJ2-7): DAGVTQSPTHLIKTRGQQVTLRCSPKSGHDTVSWYQQALGQGPQFIFQYYEEEERQRGNFPDRFSGHQFPNYSSELNVNALLLGDSALYLCASSWGTGSGEQYFGPGTRLTVT.

This sequence joins TRBV9 and TRBJ2-5; 10 nucleotides match TRBD2. The CDR3 loop spans 14 amino acids. Trimming removed 4 bases from V and 4 bases from J; junction bases left unmatched: 4. Germline CDR1 is SGDLS and CDR2 is YYNGEE. CDR3 region: CASSPSGRIETQYF. The CDR3, as DNA: TGTGCCAGCAGCCCTAGCGGGAGAATAGAGACCCAGTACTTC.

V gene TRBV18 combines with J gene TRBJ1-2, with D maybe TRBD1 (5 bases). This CDR3 is built from 15 residues. Germline CDR1 is KGHSH and CDR2 is LQKENI. Trimming removed 3 bases at V and 2 bases at J, with 13 bases between. The CDR3: CASSPVNRSNYGYTF. For the CDR3, the DNA is TGTGCCAGCTCACCTGTAAACAGGAGCAACTATGGCTACACCTTC.

This clone has only a few counts. This chain links TRBV15 with TRBJ1-2, with 8 bases that match TRBD1. The germline gives CDR1 LNHNV, CDR2 YYDKDF (reference sequence). The CDR3 covers 15 residues. With 1 base clipped from V and 2 bases from J, the junction kept 3 bases outside the gene matches. CDR3 loop: CATSRVDRENYGYTF. In DNA form, the CDR3 reads TGTGCCACCAGCAGAGTGGACAGGGAAAACTATGGCTACACCTTC. Full variable domain (outside the CDR3, taken from reference TRBV15 and TRBJ1-2): DAMVIQNPRYQVTQFGKPVTLSCSQTLNHNVMYWYQQKSSQAPKLLFHYYDKDFNNEADTPDNFQSRRPNTSFCFLDIRSPGLGDTAMYLCATSRVDRENYGYTFGSGTRLTVV.

The chain recombines TRBV29-1 with TRBJ2-3; D remains unclear. This CDR3 has 14 amino acids. Trimming took off 6 bases at V and 2 bases at J, with 15 bases between the two ends. Germline V gives CDR1 SQVTM, CDR2 ANQGSEA. CDR3 region: CSVTLRHPTDTQYF. The CDR3 DNA reads TGCAGCGTGACATTAAGACACCCCACAGATACGCAGTATTTT.

The V call is TRBV5-1, the J call TRBJ2-6, with 7 bases identical to TRBD1. J lost 2 bases, V lost 3 bases, and 8 bases had no gene match. The CDR3 length is 17 residues. CDR1 is SGHRS, CDR2 YFSETQ, per germline. DNA of the CDR3: TGCGCCAGCAGCTGGGTCCCACAGGGGACTGGGGCCAACGTCCTGACTTTC. The encoded protein is CASSWVPQGTGANVLTF.

The chain combines TRBV7-9 with TRBJ1-2; no reliable D call. The CDR3 is 12 residues long. V was pared by 7 bases and J by 4 bases, with 10 bases between. Germline V gene data show CDR1 as SEHNR and CDR2 as FQNEAQ (reference sequence). The chain's CDR3 is CASTFGLYGYTF. CDR3 DNA sequence: TGTGCCAGCACCTTTGGGCTCTATGGCTACACCTTC. Together with reference TRBV7-9 and TRBJ1-2, the CDR3 gives the full variable domain: DTGVSQNPRHKITKRGQNVTFRCDPISEHNRLYWYRQTLGQGPEFLTYFQNEAQLEKSRLLSDRFSAERPKGSFSTLEIQRTEQGDSAMYLCASTFGLYGYTFGSGTRLTVV.

The chain couples TRBV2 to TRBJ2-3; TRBD2 aligns across 9 bases. The CDR3 sequence is 14 residues long. The trim removed 8 bases at V and 6 bases at J, leaving 9 bases unmatched. In germline, CDR1 is SNHLY, CDR2 FYNNEI. The DNA for the CDR3 is TGTGCCAGCCTCTCCGGGACTAGCTGGGATACGCAGTATTTT. Its translation: CASLSGTSWDTQYF.

This clone occurred a few times. The genes are TRBV9 and TRBJ2-4, with D unresolved. The CDR3 is made up of 14 amino acids. V was cut by 4 bases and J by 0 bases, with 8 bases left in between. In germline, CDR1 is SGDLS, CDR2 YYNGEE. As DNA, the CDR3 is TGTGCCAGCAGCCCCCCCCAAGCCAAAAACATTCAGTACTTC. Residues: CASSPPQAKNIQYF.

This clone has just a few counts. The J gene is TRBJ1-2, the V gene TRBV19, with 11 bases that match TRBD1. Germline assignment: CDR1 LNHDA and CDR2 SQIVND (reference sequence). The CDR3 spans 18 residues. The ends lost 6 bases at V and 8 bases at J; junction bases unmatched: 20. CDR3 loop: CASSSPALSGTGGYGYTF. Written as DNA, the CDR3 is TGTGCCAGTAGCTCCCCAGCCCTCTCCGGGACAGGGGGATACGGCTACACCTTC.

This clone came up a few times. V and J are TRBV19 and TRBJ1-6; D perhaps matches TRBD1 (5 bases). The CDR3 is 14 residues long. Between the trimmed V and J ends, which lost 3 bases and 6 bases, there was a span of 9 bases. Germline lookup yields CDR1 LNHDA and CDR2 SQIVND (reference sequence). The CDR3 DNA follows: TGTGCCAGTAGTATGGGGCTGACTAATTCACCCCTCCACTTT. This gives the protein CASSMGLTNSPLHF.